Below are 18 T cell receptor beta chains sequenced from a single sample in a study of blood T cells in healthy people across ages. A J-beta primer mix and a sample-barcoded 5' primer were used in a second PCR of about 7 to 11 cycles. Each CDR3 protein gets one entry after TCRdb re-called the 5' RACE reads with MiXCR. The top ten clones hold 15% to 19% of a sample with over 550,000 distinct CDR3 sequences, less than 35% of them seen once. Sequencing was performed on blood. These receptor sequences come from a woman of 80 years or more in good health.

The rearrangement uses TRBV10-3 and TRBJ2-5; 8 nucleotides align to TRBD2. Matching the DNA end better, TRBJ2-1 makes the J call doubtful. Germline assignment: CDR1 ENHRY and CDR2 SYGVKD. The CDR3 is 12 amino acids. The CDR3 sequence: CATGGGKETQFF. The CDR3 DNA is TGTGCCACTGGCGGGGGGAAAGAGACCCAGTTCTTC.

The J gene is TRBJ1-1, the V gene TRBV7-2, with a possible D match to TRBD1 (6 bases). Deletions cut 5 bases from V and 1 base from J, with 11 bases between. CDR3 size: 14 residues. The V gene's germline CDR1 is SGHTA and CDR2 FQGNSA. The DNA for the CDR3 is TGTGCCAGCAGCCGACAGGTTAGGAACACTGAAGCTTTCTTT. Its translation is CASSRQVRNTEAFF.

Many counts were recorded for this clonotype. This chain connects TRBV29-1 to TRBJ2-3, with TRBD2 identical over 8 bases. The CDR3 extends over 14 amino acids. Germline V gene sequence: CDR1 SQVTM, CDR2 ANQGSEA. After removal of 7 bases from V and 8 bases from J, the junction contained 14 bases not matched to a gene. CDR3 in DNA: TGCAGCGCGGGGGGGGCAGGACGGCGTGGTACGCAGTATTTT. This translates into CSAGGAGRRGTQYF.

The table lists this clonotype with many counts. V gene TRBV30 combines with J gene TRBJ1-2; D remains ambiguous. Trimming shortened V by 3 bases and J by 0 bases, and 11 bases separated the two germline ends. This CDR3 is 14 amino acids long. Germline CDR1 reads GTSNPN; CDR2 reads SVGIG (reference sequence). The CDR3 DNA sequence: TGTGCCTGGAGAGCTCTCCGGGCTAACTATGGCTACACCTTC. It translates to CAWRALRANYGYTF.

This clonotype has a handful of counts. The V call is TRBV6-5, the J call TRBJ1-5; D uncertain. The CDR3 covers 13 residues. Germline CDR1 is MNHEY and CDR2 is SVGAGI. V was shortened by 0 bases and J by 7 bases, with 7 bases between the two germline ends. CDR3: CASSYSRIQPQHF. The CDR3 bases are TGTGCCAGCAGTTACTCGCGAATCCAGCCCCAGCATTTT.

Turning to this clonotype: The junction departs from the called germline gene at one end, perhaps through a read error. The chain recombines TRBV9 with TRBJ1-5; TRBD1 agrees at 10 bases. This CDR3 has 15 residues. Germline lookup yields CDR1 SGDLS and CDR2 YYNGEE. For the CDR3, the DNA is TGTGCCAGCAGCGTCGGGACAGGGGACAATCAGCCCCTGCATTTT. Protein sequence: CASSVGTGDNQPLHF.

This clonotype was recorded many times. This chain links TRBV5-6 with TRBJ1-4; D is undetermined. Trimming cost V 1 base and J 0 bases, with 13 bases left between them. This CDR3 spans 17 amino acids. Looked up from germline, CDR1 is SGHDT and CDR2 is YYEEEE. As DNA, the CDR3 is TGTGCCAGCAGCTTGTCACCCTCTAGTGCAACTAATGAAAAACTGTTTTTT. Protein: CASSLSPSSATNEKLFF.

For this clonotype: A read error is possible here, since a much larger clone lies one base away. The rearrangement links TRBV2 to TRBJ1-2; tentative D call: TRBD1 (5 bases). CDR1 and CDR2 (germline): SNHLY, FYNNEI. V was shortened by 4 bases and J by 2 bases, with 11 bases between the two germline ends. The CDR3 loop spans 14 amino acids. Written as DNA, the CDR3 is TGTGCCAGCAGTGTACGGGGACTCAACTATGGCTACACCTTC. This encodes CASSVRGLNYGYTF.

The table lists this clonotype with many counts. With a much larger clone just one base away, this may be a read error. The CDR3 DNA reads as TGCGCCAGCAGCTTGGTCGGCTCAAACAATGAGCAGTACTTC. It is translated as CASSLVGSNNEQYF. The rearrangement joins TRBV5-1 to TRBJ2-5; D is ambiguous. Germline V CDR1 and CDR2: SGHRS, YFSETQ. The CDR3 is made up of 14 amino acids. Trimming took off 0 bases at V and 11 bases at J, with 17 bases between the two ends.

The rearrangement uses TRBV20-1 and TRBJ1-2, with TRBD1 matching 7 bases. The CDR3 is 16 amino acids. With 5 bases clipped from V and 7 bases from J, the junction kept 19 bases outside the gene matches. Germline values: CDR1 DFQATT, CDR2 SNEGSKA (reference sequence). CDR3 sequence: CSAGPSTGLGGGGYTF. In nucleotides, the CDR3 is TGCAGTGCTGGACCGTCGACAGGGCTAGGCGGCGGTGGCTACACCTTC.

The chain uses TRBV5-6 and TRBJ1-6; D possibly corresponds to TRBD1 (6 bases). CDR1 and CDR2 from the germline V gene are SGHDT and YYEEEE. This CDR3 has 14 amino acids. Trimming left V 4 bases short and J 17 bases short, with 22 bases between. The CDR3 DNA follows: TGTGCCAGCAGCCTGGGACACCCCTCGTCTGAGGTCCACTTT. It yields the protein CASSLGHPSSEVHF. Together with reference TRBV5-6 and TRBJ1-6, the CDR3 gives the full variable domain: DAGVTQSPTHLIKTRGQQVTLRCSPKSGHDTVSWYQQALGQGPQFIFQYYEEEERQRGNFPDRFSGHQFPNYSSELNVNALLLGDSALYLCASSLGHPSSEVHFGNGTRLTVT.

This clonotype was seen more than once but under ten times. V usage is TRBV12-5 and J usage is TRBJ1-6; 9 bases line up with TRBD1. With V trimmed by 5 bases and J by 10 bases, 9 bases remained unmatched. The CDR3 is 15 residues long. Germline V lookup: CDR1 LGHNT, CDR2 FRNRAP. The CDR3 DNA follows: TGTGCTAGTGGTGCGGCGGGACAGGGTAGGTCACCCCTCCACTTT. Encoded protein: CASGAAGQGRSPLHF. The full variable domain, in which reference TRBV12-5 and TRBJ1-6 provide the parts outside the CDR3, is DARVTQTPRHKVTEMGQEVTMRCQPILGHNTVFWYRQTMMQGLELLAYFRNRAPLDDSGMPKDRFSAEMPDATLATLKIQPSEPRDSAVYFCASGAAGQGRSPLHFGNGTRLTVT.

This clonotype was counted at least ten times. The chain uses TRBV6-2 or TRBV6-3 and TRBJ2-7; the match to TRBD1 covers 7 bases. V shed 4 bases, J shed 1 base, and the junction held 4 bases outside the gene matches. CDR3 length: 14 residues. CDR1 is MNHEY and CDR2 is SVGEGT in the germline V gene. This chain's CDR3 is CASSSTDRSYEQYF. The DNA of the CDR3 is TGTGCCAGCAGTTCCACGGACAGGTCCTACGAGCAGTACTTC.

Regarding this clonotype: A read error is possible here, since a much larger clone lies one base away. CDR3 loop: CASSELRGGETQYF. CDR3 nucleotide sequence: TGTGCCAGCAGCGAGCTCCGGGGAGGAGAGACCCAGTACTTC. The chain carries TRBV13 and TRBJ2-5, with D possibly matching TRBD2 (6 bases). V gave up 5 bases and J gave up 4 bases, with 14 bases separating them. The V gene's germline CDR1 is PRHDT and CDR2 FYEKMQ (reference sequence). The CDR3 loop spans 14 amino acids.

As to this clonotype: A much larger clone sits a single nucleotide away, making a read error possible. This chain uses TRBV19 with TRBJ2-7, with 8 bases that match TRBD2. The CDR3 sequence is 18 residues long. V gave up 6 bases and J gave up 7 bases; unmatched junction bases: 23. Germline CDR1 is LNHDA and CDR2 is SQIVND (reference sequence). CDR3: CASRTRLERGHSYNEQYF. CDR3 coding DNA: TGTGCCAGTAGAACCCGTCTTGAGCGGGGGCACTCCTACAATGAGCAGTACTTC.

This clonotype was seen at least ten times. CDR3 residues: CSASGDRGLDEQFF. Here the CDR3 DNA reads TGCAGTGCTAGCGGGGACAGGGGGCTGGATGAGCAGTTCTTC. The V and J genes are TRBV20-1 and TRBJ2-1, with TRBD1 matching 12 bases. CDR3 length equals 14 residues. Germline trimming cut 3 bases from V and 8 bases from J; bases unmatched to any gene: 5. CDR1 DFQATT and CDR2 SNEGSKA come from the germline V gene (reference sequence).

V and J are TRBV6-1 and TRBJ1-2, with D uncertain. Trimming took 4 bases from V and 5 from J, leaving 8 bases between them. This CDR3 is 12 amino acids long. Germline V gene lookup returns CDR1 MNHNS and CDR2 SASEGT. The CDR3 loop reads CASSGTRYGYTF. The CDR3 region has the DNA TGTGCCAGCAGTGGGACTCGTTATGGCTACACCTTC.

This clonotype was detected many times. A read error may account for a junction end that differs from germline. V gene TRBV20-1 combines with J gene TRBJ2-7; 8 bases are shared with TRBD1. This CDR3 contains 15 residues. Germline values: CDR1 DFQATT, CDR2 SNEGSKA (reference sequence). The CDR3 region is CSASSPGTGSDEQYF. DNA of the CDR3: TGCAGTGCTAGTTCCCCCGGGACAGGCTCCGACGAGCAGTACTTC.